Each of the 19 T cell receptor beta chains below was sequenced from the same sample in a study of T cell responses to AZD1222 COVID-19 vaccine (dated by TCRdb to 2020 to 2022). Reading the label with the study, this specimen's time point is: baseline before first vaccination. The library was built by means of the immunoSEQ multiplex PCR assay. The immuneACCESS repertoire file appears here via TCRdb, limited to in-frame rearrangements. These files lack a portion of the clones; in checked studies, under half of the deficit traces to unresolved V genes, and the cause of the others is not known. The sample records tens of thousands of clones, around 73% of which are singletons. The ten largest clones capture around a fifth of the sample. This specimen was peripheral blood, taken on day 0 of AZD1222 vaccination. All receptors come from an adult in good health.

The chain recombines TRBV7-8 with TRBJ2-7; TRBD1 is a possible D gene (5 bases). Trimming removed 6 bases from V and 2 bases from J, with 14 bases in between. Germline V gene lookup returns CDR1 SGHVS and CDR2 FQNEAQ. The CDR3 runs 14 residues. The CDR3 DNA follows: TGTGCCAGCAGTACAGGTGAAATTACCTACGAGCAGTACTTC. Its translation is CASSTGEITYEQYF.

The rearrangement joins TRBV19 to TRBJ1-1; 9 bases match TRBD1. This CDR3 is 14 amino acids long. The trim removed 7 bases at V and 5 bases at J, leaving 8 bases unmatched. CDR1 is LNHDA and CDR2 is SQIVND in the germline V gene (reference sequence). DNA for the CDR3: TGTGCCAGTACCCCACAGGGGGCTGGTACTGAAGCTTTCTTT. Encoded protein: CASTPQGAGTEAFF.

V is TRBV6-2 or TRBV6-3 and J is TRBJ1-5, with D maybe TRBD1 (5 bases). Germline CDR1 reads MNHEY; CDR2 reads SVGEGT. V was trimmed by 1 base and J by 7 bases, leaving 11 bases between them. The CDR3 covers 14 residues. The CDR3 nucleotides read TGTGCCAGCAGTTACTGGGGGTTCGGACAGCCCCAGCATTTT. It translates to CASSYWGFGQPQHF.

This clone was seen a handful of times. This chain uses TRBV5-1 with TRBJ1-2, with TRBD1 as a possible D gene (6 bases). Trimming shortened V by 3 bases and J by 10 bases, and 16 bases separated the two germline ends. The CDR3 totals 13 residues. Per the germline V gene, CDR1 is SGHRS and CDR2 is YFSETQ. The CDR3 sequence is CASSSDQGTPYTF. CDR3 sequence (DNA): TGCGCCAGCAGCTCCGACCAGGGGACACCCTACACCTTC.

The genes are TRBV5-1 and TRBJ1-1; D is unresolved. The germline V gene has CDR1 SGHRS and CDR2 YFSETQ. The germline V and J ends were trimmed by 5 bases and 2 bases, with 19 bases remaining between them. The CDR3 spans 16 residues. The CDR3 DNA follows: TGCGCCAGCAGGTGGGATCCGACGGTGGCTAACACTGAAGCTTTCTTT. Translation gives CASRWDPTVANTEAFF.

The chain links TRBV30 to TRBJ1-1; no clear D gene. From germline, CDR1 is GTSNPN and CDR2 SVGIG (reference sequence). The CDR3 consists of 13 residues. Trimming stripped 0 bases from V and 3 bases from J, with 8 bases between. CDR3 amino acids: CAWSVEDYTEAFF. The CDR3 DNA is TGTGCCTGGAGTGTAGAGGACTACACTGAAGCTTTCTTT.

V is TRBV6-5 and J is TRBJ1-5; the D is unclear. The CDR3 contains 13 residues. The V end lost 2 bases, the J end lost 4 bases, and 6 bases lay between the germline ends. The V gene's germline CDR1 is MNHEY and CDR2 SVGAGI. CDR3 nucleotide sequence: TGTGCCAGCAGTTACGGATTAAATCAGCCCCAGCATTTT. It yields the protein CASSYGLNQPQHF.

The rearrangement joins TRBV7-2 to TRBJ1-2; D unclear. Trimming left V 5 bases short and J 5 bases short, with 15 bases between. Germline values: CDR1 SGHTA, CDR2 FQGNSA. This CDR3 has 14 amino acids. The CDR3 sequence: CASSPLDQGYGYTF. DNA of the CDR3: TGTGCCAGCAGCCCTCTGGACCAAGGGTATGGCTACACCTTC. Full variable domain (missing parts from reference TRBV7-2 and TRBJ1-2): GAGVSQSPSNKVTEKGKDVELRCDPISGHTALYWYRQSLGQGLEFLIYFQGNSAPDKSGLPSDRFSAERTGGSVSTLTIQRTQQEDSAVYLCASSPLDQGYGYTFGSGTRLTVV.

V and J are TRBV5-1 and TRBJ2-7; 13 nucleotides agree with TRBD2. J gave up 5 bases and V 4 bases, and 9 bases lay outside the gene matches. This CDR3 comprises 16 residues. The germline V gene has CDR1 SGHRS and CDR2 YFSETQ. CDR3 bases: TGCGCCAGCAGCCCACCGGGACTAGCGGGAATTCACGAGCAGTACTTC. This sequence encodes CASSPPGLAGIHEQYF.

The chain recombines TRBV29-1 with TRBJ2-1; tentatively, D is TRBD2 (6 bases). CDR1 and CDR2 from the germline V gene are SQVTM and ANQGSEA. V was cut by 3 bases and J by 6 bases, with 12 bases left in between. The CDR3 consists of 13 residues. The CDR3: CSVEGQRVNEQFF. The CDR3, as DNA: TGCAGCGTTGAGGGGCAGCGGGTCAATGAGCAGTTCTTC.

CDR3 sequence reads: CASSQGRSSGNTIYF. In DNA, the CDR3 is TGTGCCAGCAGCCAAGGGCGGAGCTCTGGAAACACCATATATTTT. J is TRBJ1-3 and V is TRBV14, with unresolved D. The CDR3 length is 15 residues. Per the germline V gene, CDR1 is SGHDN and CDR2 is FVKESK. V was clipped by 1 base and J by 0 bases, with 7 bases between them.

There are a few counts of this clone. Other DNA sequences within the sample encode an identical CDR3. The chain recombines TRBV7-2 with TRBJ2-5; TRBD1 matches 7 bases. Germline CDR1 reads SGHTA; CDR2 reads FQGNSA. The J segment lost 4 bases and the V segment lost 1 base, leaving 3 bases of the junction unmatched. The CDR3 sequence is 14 residues long. The CDR3 region is CASSLGQGPETQYF. The CDR3, as DNA: TGTGCCAGCAGCTTAGGACAGGGCCCAGAGACCCAGTACTTC.

This clone was counted only a few times. The chain carries TRBV11-2 and TRBJ2-2, with D unclear. This CDR3 spans 16 amino acids. Germline CDR1 is SGHAT and CDR2 is FQNNGV. V lost 4 bases and J lost 1, with 13 bases in between. CDR3: CASSSAVERNTGELFF. The CDR3 region has the DNA TGTGCCAGCAGCTCAGCCGTCGAGCGGAACACCGGGGAGCTGTTTTTT.

In its sample, this clone was seen once. V gene TRBV10-3 combines with J gene TRBJ1-1; D not resolved. This CDR3 is 14 amino acids long. Trimming removed 7 bases at V and 3 bases at J, with 15 bases between. The germline V gene has CDR1 ENHRY and CDR2 SYGVKD. The chain's CDR3 is CAITQTAPHTEAFF. CDR3 in DNA: TGTGCCATCACCCAAACAGCCCCCCACACTGAAGCTTTCTTT.

The rearrangement joins TRBV5-1 to TRBJ2-1; 8 bases are shared with TRBD2. In germline, CDR1 is SGHRS, CDR2 YFSETQ. The V segment lost 2 bases and the J segment 2 bases; nucleotides outside the gene matches: 3. The CDR3 covers 15 residues. The CDR3 DNA sequence: TGCGCCAGCAGCTTTAGCGGGGTAGCCTACAATGAGCAGTTCTTC. It codes for CASSFSGVAYNEQFF.

The chain carries TRBV10-3 and TRBJ2-7; 12 bases are shared with TRBD1. Looked up from germline, CDR1 is ENHRY and CDR2 is SYGVKD. The CDR3 spans 14 residues. With 10 bases clipped from V and 5 bases from J, the junction kept 9 bases outside the gene matches. The CDR3 spells CATWNGTGGNEQYF. DNA for the CDR3: TGTGCCACCTGGAACGGGACAGGGGGCAACGAGCAGTACTTC.

The chain has TRBV18 and TRBJ2-2; D unclear. The CDR3 contains 12 residues. V lost 3 bases and J 8 bases, leaving 7 bases between the germline ends. The germline V gene has CDR1 KGHSH and CDR2 LQKENI. The CDR3 region has the DNA TGTGCCAGCTCACCCCAAGCGGGGGAGCTGTTTTTT. It encodes CASSPQAGELFF.

This clone was observed a handful of times. V gene TRBV5-1 combines with J gene TRBJ1-1; D is possibly TRBD1 (5 bases). Germline V gene data show CDR1 as SGHRS and CDR2 as YFSETQ. V lost 4 bases and J 1 base, leaving 14 bases between the germline ends. The CDR3 sequence is 15 residues long. The CDR3 DNA is TGCGCCAGCAGCGCCTACTCGGGGGGGAACACTGAAGCTTTCTTT. This gives the protein CASSAYSGGNTEAFF.

The gene calls are TRBV27 and TRBJ2-7; TRBD2 matches 7 bases. The J segment lost 7 bases and the V segment lost 6 bases, leaving 9 bases of the junction unmatched. The germline CDR1 and CDR2 sequences are MNHEY and SMNVEV (reference sequence). The CDR3 runs to 13 residues. The CDR3 nucleotides read TGTGCCAGCAGGGGGGGGACTATGCGGGAGCAGTACTTC. It specifies CASRGGTMREQYF.